These T cell receptor beta chains were read from a single sample in a study of glioma-infiltrating T cells after dendritic cell vaccination. Some clones are missing from TCRdb's copy, which holds only in-frame ones; the method was immunoSEQ multiplex PCR. The repertoire holds about 87,000 clones, with roughly four fifths as singletons. The sequenced sample was blood, obtained after dendritic cell vaccination. The receptors were gathered from a human donor with glioblastoma. Both conserved end residues are part of each CDR3. Each record gives: J gene, D gene, clone size, V gene, CDR3 protein, CDR3 DNA. A D gene is named only where the DNA matches it firmly. The listing skips clone size in some rows; elsewhere it reads once, few, many or a size class.

j_gene: TRBJ2-7; d_gene: -; abundance: -; v_gene: TRBV29-1; CDR3aa: CSVVSTEQYF; CDR3nt: TGCAGCGTAGTGAGTACCGAGCAGTACTTC
j_gene: TRBJ2-7; d_gene: TRBD1; abundance: -; v_gene: TRBV9; CDR3aa: CASSATGTISYEQYF; CDR3nt: TGTGCCAGCAGCGCGACAGGGACCATTTCCTACGAGCAGTACTTC
j_gene: TRBJ1-1; d_gene: -; abundance: -; v_gene: TRBV6-5; CDR3aa: CASSYSTITEAFF; CDR3nt: TGTGCCAGCAGTTACTCCACAATCACTGAAGCTTTCTTT
j_gene: TRBJ1-2; d_gene: TRBD1; abundance: -; v_gene: TRBV7-9; CDR3aa: CASSLGQGDGYTF; CDR3nt: TGTGCCAGCAGCTTGGGACAGGGTGATGGCTACACCTTC
j_gene: TRBJ1-1; d_gene: -; abundance: -; v_gene: TRBV11-2; CDR3aa: CASSFVGAEAFF; CDR3nt: TGTGCCAGCAGTTTCGTAGGGGCTGAAGCTTTCTTT
j_gene: TRBJ2-2; d_gene: -; abundance: -; v_gene: TRBV6-4; CDR3aa: CASMGNTGELFF; CDR3nt: TGTGCCAGCATGGGCAACACCGGGGAGCTGTTTTTT
j_gene: TRBJ1-5; d_gene: -; abundance: -; v_gene: TRBV19; CDR3aa: CASSMIGGNQPQHF; CDR3nt: TGTGCCAGTAGTATGATTGGAGGCAATCAGCCCCAGCATTTT
j_gene: TRBJ2-7; d_gene: TRBD1; abundance: -; v_gene: TRBV19; CDR3aa: CANAGGDPSYEQYF; CDR3nt: TGTGCCAACGCAGGGGGCGATCCATCCTACGAGCAGTACTTC
j_gene: TRBJ2-5; d_gene: -; abundance: -; v_gene: TRBV2; CDR3aa: CASRSVETQYF; CDR3nt: TGTGCCAGCAGGAGCGTGGAGACCCAGTACTTC
j_gene: TRBJ2-1; d_gene: -; abundance: -; v_gene: TRBV11-3; CDR3aa: CASSLESDYNEQFF; CDR3nt: TGTGCCAGCAGCTTAGAAAGCGACTACAATGAGCAGTTCTTC
j_gene: TRBJ1-6; d_gene: TRBD1; abundance: -; v_gene: TRBV11-2; CDR3aa: CASKRGLLRSPLHF; CDR3nt: TGTGCCAGCAAGAGGGGGCTCCTTAGGTCACCCCTCCACTTT
j_gene: TRBJ2-2; d_gene: TRBD1; abundance: few; v_gene: TRBV5-4; CDR3aa: CASSSGQGDGGELFF; CDR3nt: TGTGCCAGCAGCTCCGGACAGGGTGATGGCGGGGAGCTGTTTTTT
j_gene: TRBJ2-5; d_gene: TRBD1; abundance: -; v_gene: TRBV5-4; CDR3aa: CASSVRTGVGETQYF; CDR3nt: TGTGCCAGCAGCGTCCGGACAGGAGTAGGGGAGACCCAGTACTTC
j_gene: TRBJ2-3; d_gene: -; abundance: -; v_gene: TRBV19; CDR3aa: CASRDWAGHTDTQYF; CDR3nt: TGTGCCAGTAGGGACTGGGCGGGGCACACAGATACGCAGTATTTT
j_gene: TRBJ1-5; d_gene: -; abundance: -; v_gene: TRBV6-5; CDR3aa: CASNGGPNQPQHF; CDR3nt: TGTGCCAGCAATGGCGGGCCCAATCAGCCCCAGCATTTT
j_gene: TRBJ2-7; d_gene: TRBD2; abundance: -; v_gene: TRBV19; CDR3aa: CASSIEYGTIYEQYF; CDR3nt: TGTGCCAGTAGTATAGAATACGGGACTATCTACGAGCAGTACTTC
j_gene: TRBJ2-5; d_gene: TRBD2; abundance: -; v_gene: TRBV29-1; CDR3aa: CSVGGGGQETQYF; CDR3nt: TGCAGCGTTGGGGGCGGGGGGCAAGAGACCCAGTACTTC
j_gene: TRBJ1-2; d_gene: -; abundance: few; v_gene: TRBV4-1; CDR3aa: CASSQDDRSYGYTF; CDR3nt: TGCGCCAGCAGCCAAGATGACAGAAGCTATGGCTACACCTTC
j_gene: TRBJ1-1; d_gene: TRBD1; abundance: once; v_gene: TRBV5-8; CDR3aa: CASRNDRAKTNTEAFF; CDR3nt: TGTGCCAGCAGGAACGACAGGGCCAAGACGAACACTGAAGCTTTCTTT
j_gene: TRBJ1-1; d_gene: -; abundance: -; v_gene: TRBV2; CDR3aa: CASSADRLANTEAFF; CDR3nt: TGTGCCAGCAGTGCGGATAGACTCGCGAACACTGAAGCTTTCTTT
j_gene: TRBJ1-4; d_gene: -; abundance: -; v_gene: TRBV7-2; CDR3aa: CASSSPEKGRNEKLFF; CDR3nt: TGTGCCAGCAGCTCCCCGGAGAAGGGGCGGAATGAAAAACTGTTTTTT
j_gene: TRBJ1-5; d_gene: TRBD1; abundance: -; v_gene: TRBV19; CDR3aa: CASSSRDRGYNQPQHF; CDR3nt: TGTGCCAGTAGTAGTCGGGACAGGGGGTACAATCAGCCCCAGCATTTT
j_gene: TRBJ2-7; d_gene: -; abundance: -; v_gene: TRBV6-5; CDR3aa: CASSYSPQETYEQYF; CDR3nt: TGTGCCAGCAGTTACTCACCACAGGAAACCTACGAGCAGTACTTC
j_gene: TRBJ2-3; d_gene: -; abundance: few; v_gene: TRBV7-9; CDR3aa: CASSLVNRGGDTQYF; CDR3nt: TGTGCCAGCAGCTTAGTTAACCGAGGAGGGGATACGCAGTATTTT
j_gene: TRBJ1-1; d_gene: TRBD1; abundance: -; v_gene: TRBV27; CDR3aa: CASGTVTEAFF; CDR3nt: TGTGCCAGCGGGACAGTCACTGAAGCTTTCTTT
j_gene: TRBJ1-2; d_gene: -; abundance: -; v_gene: TRBV2; CDR3aa: CASSESGVGYTF; CDR3nt: TGTGCCAGCAGTGAATCCGGGGTCGGCTACACCTTC
j_gene: TRBJ1-3; d_gene: -; abundance: -; v_gene: TRBV5-1; CDR3aa: CASSPDSPSGNTIYF; CDR3nt: TGCGCCAGCAGCCCGGACTCTCCCTCTGGAAACACCATATATTTT
j_gene: TRBJ1-5; d_gene: TRBD1; abundance: -; v_gene: TRBV6-1; CDR3aa: CASSNDRAYQPQHF; CDR3nt: TGTGCCAGCAGTAATGACAGGGCATATCAGCCCCAGCATTTT
j_gene: TRBJ1-2; d_gene: TRBD1; abundance: -; v_gene: TRBV6-5; CDR3aa: CASRRTGESGYTF; CDR3nt: TGTGCCAGCAGAAGGACAGGGGAAAGCGGCTACACCTTC
j_gene: TRBJ2-3; d_gene: TRBD1; abundance: -; v_gene: TRBV15; CDR3aa: CATSRYRDRSTDTQYF; CDR3nt: TGTGCCACCAGCAGGTACCGGGACAGAAGCACAGATACGCAGTATTTT
j_gene: TRBJ2-1; d_gene: TRBD2; abundance: -; v_gene: TRBV9; CDR3aa: CASSSGLDANEQFF; CDR3nt: TGTGCCAGCAGCTCCGGACTAGACGCCAATGAGCAGTTCTTC
j_gene: TRBJ1-1; d_gene: -; abundance: -; v_gene: TRBV4-3; CDR3aa: CASSQSWSGRTEAFF; CDR3nt: TGCGCCAGCAGCCAATCTTGGAGCGGACGCACTGAAGCTTTCTTT
j_gene: TRBJ1-6; d_gene: -; abundance: -; v_gene: TRBV11-2; CDR3aa: CASSLTGAVDSPLHF; CDR3nt: TGTGCCAGCAGCTTAACTGGGGCGGTCGATTCACCCCTCCACTTT
j_gene: TRBJ1-6; d_gene: TRBD1; abundance: -; v_gene: TRBV5-1; CDR3aa: CASSYGRDREANSPLHF; CDR3nt: TGCGCCAGCAGCTACGGCCGGGACAGGGAAGCAAATTCACCCCTCCACTTT
j_gene: TRBJ2-7; d_gene: TRBD1; abundance: -; v_gene: TRBV7-9; CDR3aa: CASSAPGTGGYEQYF; CDR3nt: TGTGCCAGCAGCGCTCCCGGGACAGGTGGTTACGAGCAGTACTTC
j_gene: TRBJ1-6; d_gene: -; abundance: -; v_gene: TRBV30; CDR3aa: CAWSRLTSNSPLHF; CDR3nt: TGTGCCTGGAGCCGACTTACGTCCAATTCACCCCTCCACTTT
j_gene: TRBJ2-5; d_gene: TRBD2; abundance: -; v_gene: TRBV5-1; CDR3aa: CASSRTSGGAKETQYF; CDR3nt: TGCGCCAGCAGCAGAACTAGCGGGGGGGCAAAAGAGACCCAGTACTTC
j_gene: TRBJ2-7; d_gene: -; abundance: -; v_gene: TRBV2; CDR3aa: CASTRGYQSSYEQYF; CDR3nt: TGTGCCAGCACCCGGGGGTACCAGAGCTCCTACGAGCAGTACTTC
j_gene: TRBJ1-6; d_gene: -; abundance: -; v_gene: TRBV2; CDR3aa: CASSEGQFNSPLHF; CDR3nt: TGTGCCAGCAGTGAAGGACAGTTTAATTCACCCCTCCACTTT
j_gene: TRBJ2-5; d_gene: -; abundance: -; v_gene: TRBV19; CDR3aa: CASSIDLRGETQYF; CDR3nt: TGTGCCAGTAGTATAGATCTAAGGGGGGAGACCCAGTACTTC